The sequence of this T cell receptor beta chain was determined in a study of CD8 T cells in ankylosing spondylitis. This clonotype was seen just once. Its antigen remains unidentified. Whole-study results and caveats: A CD8+ phenotype characterized the disease-linked clones, which were relatively rare in peripheral blood.

It was by quantitative 5'-RACE with molecular barcodes that TCR beta libraries were made. TCRdb passed the 5' RACE reads through MiXCR, listing each CDR3 protein once. The table lists under 250,000 distinct CDR3 sequences, roughly a third of them singletons. Trimming removed 0 bases at V and 0 bases at J, with 11 bases between. Germline V gene sequence: CDR1 ENHRY, CDR2 SYGVKD. The CDR3 runs 17 residues. Sequenced input: blood, either unsorted or a sorted T cell fraction (not recorded which). The clonotype originates from a male donor with ankylosing spondylitis or in good health (not recorded which). The V gene is TRBV10-3, the J gene TRBJ1-4; D unresolved. CDR3 bases: TGTGCCATCAGTGAGTCGATTCCAGGTCCAACTAATGAAAAACTGTTTTTT. Translating gives CAISESIPGPTNEKLFF.